The sequence of this T cell receptor beta chain was determined in a study of blood T cell repertoires in COVID-19. Study-level background: Samples taken during acute and convalescent COVID-19 were collected in the United States, Italy and Spain.

Authors' methods: Amplified reference gene primers provided the basis for estimating nucleated cell counts. Sequenced by immunoSEQ multiplex PCR; TCRdb stores in-frame clones only, minus some. V and J calls and clone size are as listed in that table; D and trimming were resolved from the DNA. Of hundreds of thousands of clones listed, about 89% are singletons. From germline, CDR1 is LGHNT and CDR2 FRNRAP. Trimming shortened V by 6 bases and J by 4 bases, and 4 bases separated the two germline ends. This CDR3 spans 11 amino acids. This chain links TRBV12-5 with TRBJ1-3; D unresolved. Sequencing input: peripheral blood. The source is a man between 35 and 55 years old with acute or convalescent COVID-19. This CDR3 reads CASGRGNTIYF. CDR3 DNA: TGTGCTAGTGGGCGGGGAAACACCATATATTTT. The variable domain in full, completed from reference TRBV12-5 and TRBJ1-3, reads DARVTQTPRHKVTEMGQEVTMRCQPILGHNTVFWYRQTMMQGLELLAYFRNRAPLDDSGMPKDRFSAEMPDATLATLKIQPSEPRDSAVYFCASGRGNTIYFGEGSWLTVV.